The subject of this entry is one T cell receptor beta chain. It was CD45RO-negative cells, positively selected for CCR7, that made up naive CD8 cells, with terminally differentiated effector memory CD45RA+ cells excluded. The assay was immunoSEQ multiplex PCR, and TCRdb's table has in-frame clones only and misses some. The data contain roughly 770,000 clones, approximately 96% of them singletons. This sample was included in a study of shared clonotypes between healthy human individuals. Germline loops: CDR1 MNHEY, CDR2 SMNVEV (reference sequence). This CDR3 comprises 15 residues. Trimming removed 2 bases from V and 7 bases from J; junction bases left unmatched: 6.

The receptor was isolated from a man aged 30 to 39 in good health. The sample was naive CD8+ T cells sorted from blood. V and J are TRBV27 and TRBJ2-7, with TRBD2 matching 12 bases. The CDR3 DNA reads as TGTGCCAGCAGTTTAAGACTAGCGGGAGTGTGGGAGCAGTACTTC. Translation: CASSLRLAGVWEQYF.